One and the same sample provided the 23 T cell receptor beta chains below, sequenced in a study of neurological immune-mediated disorders (dated by TCRdb to the late 2010s). The library came from 5' RACE. Reads for this sample came from an Illumina HiSeq 2500. The public reads were reprocessed in TCRdb via fastp at Q25 and MiXCR, keeping in-frame beta chains. When rows share a CDR3 protein, they turn into one entry using the most common DNA and genes. For this sample the table gives some 33,000 distinct CDR3 sequences, of which less than 1.6% were detected only once. About 9% of the sample comes from the top ten. Sequencing input: PBMCs. These receptors originate from a woman aged 25 to 39 with multiple sclerosis.

This clonotype was observed at least ten times. The rearrangement links TRBV5-6 to TRBJ2-1, with TRBD1 matching 7 bases. The CDR3 consists of 17 residues. From germline, CDR1 is SGHDT and CDR2 YYEEEE. V shed 2 bases, J shed 4 bases, and the junction held 12 bases outside the gene matches. This chain's CDR3 is CASSFLWARGSYNEQFF. The DNA of the CDR3 is TGTGCCAGCAGCTTTCTCTGGGCCAGGGGGTCTTACAATGAGCAGTTCTTC.

This clonotype was observed at least ten times. The rearrangement links TRBV14 to TRBJ1-2; D not certain. This CDR3 is built from 13 residues. From germline, CDR1 is SGHDN and CDR2 FVKESK. Trimming took 5 bases from V and 7 from J, leaving 14 bases between them. The CDR3 reads CASSERLGPGYTF. In DNA, the CDR3 is TGTGCCAGCAGCGAAAGACTGGGTCCTGGCTACACCTTC. The full variable domain, completed using reference TRBV14 and TRBJ1-2, is EAGVTQFPSHSVIEKGQTVTLRCDPISGHDNLYWYRRVMGKEIKFLLHFVKESKQDESGMPNNRFLAERTGGTYSTLKVQPAELEDSGVYFCASSERLGPGYTFGSGTRLTVV.

This clonotype was counted at least ten times. V and J are TRBV7-8 and TRBJ2-1; 14 bases line up with TRBD2. The CDR3 sequence is 15 residues long. The V gene end was trimmed by 5 bases and the J gene end by 8 bases; junction bases not matched to a gene: 5. Per the germline V gene, CDR1 is SGHVS and CDR2 is FQNEAQ. CDR3 bases: TGTGCCAGCAGCCAGACTAGCGGGGGGGCCGATGAGCAGTTCTTC. Translated: CASSQTSGGADEQFF.

This clonotype was counted at least ten times. J is TRBJ1-5 and V is TRBV29-1; 7 bases map to TRBD1. The V gene end was trimmed by 6 bases and the J gene end by 6 bases; junction bases not matched to a gene: 5. The CDR3 consists of 12 residues. CDR1 is SQVTM and CDR2 is ANQGSEA in the germline V gene. The CDR3 loop is CSVNRGGQPQHF. The CDR3 bases are TGCAGCGTAAACAGGGGTGGTCAGCCCCAGCATTTT.

This clonotype has just a few counts. The J gene is TRBJ2-3, the V gene TRBV15, with D maybe TRBD2 (5 bases). This CDR3 has 16 residues. CDR1 is LNHNV and CDR2 is YYDKDF in the germline V gene (reference sequence). The V gene lost 4 bases and the J gene lost 2 bases, with 16 bases spanning the gap. The CDR3 region has the DNA TGTGCCACCAGCATTGGGAGCGAGTATTACACAGATACGCAGTATTTT. It translates to CATSIGSEYYTDTQYF. The full variable domain, completed using reference TRBV15 and TRBJ2-3, is DAMVIQNPRYQVTQFGKPVTLSCSQTLNHNVMYWYQQKSSQAPKLLFHYYDKDFNNEADTPDNFQSRRPNTSFCFLDIRSPGLGDTAMYLCATSIGSEYYTDTQYFGPGTRLTVL.

This clonotype came up many times. J is TRBJ2-7 and V is TRBV12-3 or TRBV12-4; weak D call: TRBD1 (6 bases). The CDR3 is 13 residues long. The V and J ends lost 4 bases and 3 bases respectively, with 10 bases between them. In DNA form, the CDR3 reads TGTGCCAGCAGTTCCAGGGGAGACTACGAGCAGTACTTC. Its protein is CASSSRGDYEQYF.

The table lists this clonotype with many counts. This chain links TRBV7-6 with TRBJ1-6; no firm D call. CDR3 length: 12 residues. CDR1 is SGHVS and CDR2 is FNYEAQ in the germline V gene. V shed 5 bases and J shed 13 bases, with 12 bases lying between them. The CDR3 here is CASSPRVGPLHF. The DNA of the CDR3 is TGTGCCAGCAGCCCCCGAGTGGGCCCCCTCCACTTT.

This clonotype showed up many times. This rearrangement joins TRBV15 to TRBJ1-4; 7 bases are a match to TRBD1. V was pared by 0 bases and J by 7 bases, with 5 bases of the junction left unmatched. The CDR3 loop spans 15 amino acids. Germline V lookup: CDR1 LNHNV, CDR2 YYDKDF (reference sequence). CDR3 residues: CATSRDAGGREKLFF. CDR3 coding DNA: TGTGCCACCAGCAGAGATGCAGGGGGACGTGAAAAACTGTTTTTT.

This clonotype was detected ten times or more. This chain uses TRBV27 with TRBJ2-1, with 9 nucleotides matching TRBD2. The CDR3 is 16 residues long. V lost 8 bases and J lost 4; bases outside the gene matches: 12. Germline V lookup: CDR1 MNHEY, CDR2 SMNVEV (reference sequence). DNA for the CDR3: TGTGCCAGCGGGCCGCTAGCGGGGAATTCTTACAATGAGCAGTTCTTC. Translating it yields CASGPLAGNSYNEQFF.

This clonotype came up many times. The chain employs TRBV12-3 or TRBV12-4 and TRBJ1-1; D may be TRBD1 (5 bases). Trimming stripped 3 bases from V and 4 bases from J, with 9 bases between. The CDR3 has 13 residues. The CDR3 nucleotides are TGTGCCAGCAGTTTCAATGGGGCCACTGAAGCTTTCTTT. Its protein is CASSFNGATEAFF.

This clonotype counts as medium-sized (0.01 to 0.1%). The chain joins TRBV20-1 to TRBJ2-3, with D uncertain. CDR1 is DFQATT, CDR2 SNEGSKA, per germline (reference sequence). CDR3 length: 11 amino acids. The V end lost 3 bases, the J end lost 6 bases, and 7 bases lay between the germline ends. The CDR3 region has the DNA TGCAGTGCTAGGCCCTACGATACGCAGTATTTT. Protein product: CSARPYDTQYF.

This clonotype was seen repeatedly, ten times or more. The gene calls are TRBV7-2 and TRBJ2-7; 9 bases line up with TRBD1. Germline CDR1 and CDR2: SGHTA and FQGNSA. This CDR3 has 15 amino acids. Trimming at V came to 4 bases and at J to 3 bases, leaving 7 bases not matched to a gene. This CDR3 is CASSSGQGINYEQYF. CDR3 bases: TGTGCCAGCAGCTCCGGACAGGGGATCAACTACGAGCAGTACTTC.

This clonotype showed up many times. CDR3 DNA: TGCAGTGCTAGGGGCCTTTCCAATCAGCCCCAGCATTTT. Translating gives CSARGLSNQPQHF. The chain joins TRBV20-1 to TRBJ1-5, with D uncertain. This CDR3 has 13 amino acids. The germline V gene encodes CDR1 DFQATT and CDR2 SNEGSKA (reference sequence). V lost 3 bases to trimming and J lost 3 bases, with 9 bases between them.

This clonotype was seen many times. The chain links TRBV13 to TRBJ1-6, with TRBD1 matching 9 bases. This CDR3 comprises 15 residues. J was trimmed by 6 bases and V by 3 bases; bases with no gene match: 3. The germline gives CDR1 PRHDT, CDR2 FYEKMQ (reference sequence). This CDR3 is CASSFGGQGNSPLHF. CDR3 bases: TGTGCCAGCAGCTTTGGGGGACAGGGTAATTCACCCCTCCACTTT.

This clonotype occurred many times. This sequence joins TRBV5-1 and TRBJ2-7; TRBD2 agrees at 11 bases. Germline V gives CDR1 SGHRS, CDR2 YFSETQ. V was pared by 2 bases and J by 7 bases, with 8 bases of the junction left unmatched. The CDR3 contains 15 residues. The CDR3 DNA reads as TGCGCCAGCAGCTTTACTAGCGGGGGAGCGTGGGAGCAGTACTTC. Protein sequence: CASSFTSGGAWEQYF.

This clonotype was recorded many times. The chain is built from TRBV9 and TRBJ2-7; no clear D. The CDR3 covers 14 residues. V lost 0 bases to trimming and J lost 2 bases, with 9 bases between them. Germline-derived CDR1 and CDR2 are SGDLS and YYNGEE. The CDR3 sequence: CASSVAPRAYEQYF. The CDR3 DNA follows: TGTGCCAGCAGCGTAGCGCCTAGAGCCTACGAGCAGTACTTC.

This clonotype has at least ten counts. The V gene is TRBV18, the J gene TRBJ1-2, with TRBD1 as a possible D gene (5 bases). There are 11 residues in the CDR3. The germline V gene has CDR1 KGHSH and CDR2 LQKENI. The V end lost 4 bases, the J end lost 8 bases, and 8 bases lay between the germline ends. The chain's CDR3 is CASSLRQGYTF. CDR3 DNA sequence: TGTGCCAGCTCACTCCGACAGGGCTACACCTTC.

In its sample, this clonotype was seen many times. The rearrangement uses TRBV12-5 and TRBJ1-1; D not resolved. The germline gives CDR1 LGHNT, CDR2 FRNRAP. This CDR3 has 13 residues. The V end was cut by 2 bases, the J end by 1 base, with 5 bases between. CDR3 in amino acids: CASGLSPNTEAFF. DNA of the CDR3: TGTGCTAGTGGTTTGTCGCCGAACACTGAAGCTTTCTTT.

At least ten counts were recorded for this clonotype. The chain's CDR3 is CASSPYNLPSGAQYF. The CDR3 bases are TGTGCCAGCAGTCCATATAACCTCCCTAGCGGGGCGCAGTATTTT. V is TRBV28 and J is TRBJ2-3; 9 positions agree with TRBD2. The V gene's germline CDR1 is MDHEN and CDR2 SYDVKM. V trimming: 5 bases; J trimming: 10 bases; junction bases outside the gene matches: 13. The CDR3 is 15 amino acids. Looking up the rest from reference TRBV28 and TRBJ2-3 gives the full variable domain: DVKVTQSSRYLVKRTGEKVFLECVQDMDHENMFWYRQDPGLGLRLIYFSYDVKMKEKGDIPEGYSVSREKKERFSLILESASTNQTSMYLCASSPYNLPSGAQYFGPGTRLTVL.

This clonotype has ten or more counts. The chain carries TRBV12-3 or TRBV12-4 and TRBJ1-2; D not certain. This CDR3 comprises 13 residues. Trimming removed 1 base from V and 6 bases from J, with 9 bases in between. For the CDR3, the DNA is TGTGCCAGCAGTTTAGGCGTTCGCCATGGCTACACCTTC. As protein: CASSLGVRHGYTF.

This clonotype was seen at least ten times. This rearrangement joins TRBV6-5 to TRBJ1-2; 11 nucleotides align to TRBD1. V was clipped by 6 bases and J by 4 bases; unmatched bases: 7. CDR3 size: 15 residues. Germline CDR1 reads MNHEY; CDR2 reads SVGAGI. In nucleotides, the CDR3 is TGTGCCAGCAGCCGCACCGGGACAGGGGGCTATGGCTACACCTTC. It specifies CASSRTGTGGYGYTF.

This clonotype was counted many times. V and J are TRBV4-3 and TRBJ2-3; D is possibly TRBD2 (5 bases). CDR3 length: 18 amino acids. Deletions cut 3 bases from V and 3 bases from J, with 22 bases between. Germline loops: CDR1 LGHNA, CDR2 YSLEER. CDR3 sequence (DNA): TGCGCCAGCAGCCAGCCACCGCGGATGACGGGGTGGACAGATACGCAGTATTTT. It encodes CASSQPPRMTGWTDTQYF.

This clonotype was seen many times. The genes are TRBV7-2 and TRBJ2-1; unclear D gene. The germline V and J ends were trimmed by 4 bases and 5 bases, with 12 bases remaining between them. The germline V gene encodes CDR1 SGHTA and CDR2 FQGNSA. There are 14 residues in the CDR3. The CDR3 DNA is TGTGCCAGCAGCTCGCTGGGTTTCGACAATGAGCAGTTCTTC. This codes for CASSSLGFDNEQFF. The full variable domain, with the rest looked up from reference TRBV7-2 and TRBJ2-1, is GAGVSQSPSNKVTEKGKDVELRCDPISGHTALYWYRQSLGQGLEFLIYFQGNSAPDKSGLPSDRFSAERTGGSVSTLTIQRTQQEDSAVYLCASSSLGFDNEQFFGPGTRLTVL.